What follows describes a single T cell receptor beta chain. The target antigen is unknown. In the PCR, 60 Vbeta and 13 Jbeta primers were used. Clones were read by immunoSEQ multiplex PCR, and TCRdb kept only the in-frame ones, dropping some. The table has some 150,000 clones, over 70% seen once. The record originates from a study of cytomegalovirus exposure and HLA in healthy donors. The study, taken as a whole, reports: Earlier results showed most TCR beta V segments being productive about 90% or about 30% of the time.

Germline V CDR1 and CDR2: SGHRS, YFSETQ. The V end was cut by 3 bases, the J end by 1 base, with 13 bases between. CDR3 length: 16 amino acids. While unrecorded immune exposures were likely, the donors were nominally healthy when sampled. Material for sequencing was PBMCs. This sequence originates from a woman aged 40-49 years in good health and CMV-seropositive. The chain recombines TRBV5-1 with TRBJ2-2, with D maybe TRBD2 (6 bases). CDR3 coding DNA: TGCGCCAGCAGCTGGCTGGGAGCGGGGAACACCGGGGAGCTGTTTTTT. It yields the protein CASSWLGAGNTGELFF.